This T cell receptor beta chain was captured in a study of PD-L1 blockade in urothelial cancer (dated 2017 in TCRdb). With regard to the full study: All patients started therapy around 2014 and received atezolizumab 1,200 mg intravenously every 3 weeks. Pretreatment tumor samples and matched peripheral blood, collected serially before and after atezolizumab treatment, underwent TCR sequencing. Patients had an ECOG performance status of 0 or 1 and had received between 0 and 3 prior chemotherapy regimens. The study, an exploratory multi-omic analysis, examined somatic, immune and clinical correlates of response to PD-L1 blockade with atezolizumab in urothelial cancer. Durable clinical benefit was defined as a progression-free survival longer than 6 months, and TCR features were additionally tested against progression-free survival and overall survival. About nine tenths of the roughly 30 patients were males with bladder-origin urothelial cancer, and 18 of 29 reported a prior smoking history. Blood samples yielded a median of around 150,000 T cells and more than 80,000 unique TCRs, with median clonality approximately 0.08. In the same patients who had TCR sequencing, pretreatment tumors also underwent whole exome sequencing and RNA sequencing. Twenty-nine patients had pretreatment blood TCR-seq, about 25 had at least one posttreatment blood collection, and about 25 had tumor TCR-seq. Blood samples were analyzed 3 weeks after the start of treatment (second dose) and 6 weeks after the start of treatment. Durable clinical benefit was achieved by nine patients but not by the remaining 20. What the research found in general, with its limitations: Because the sample size was small (n of about 29) and many exploratory analyses were performed, the results are intended to be hypothesis-generating. A pretreatment peripheral blood TCR clonality below the median was linked to improved progression-free and overall survival. Patients with durable benefit showed greater expansion of tumor-associated TCR clones in peripheral blood 3 weeks after starting treatment (n of about 22, p = 0.022).

This clone was seen just once. Its antigen remains unidentified. No base-level quality is on record; no much larger clone is a single base apart. Each PCR received spiked-in synthetic TCR analog templates so that absolute template abundance could be estimated from read counts. Using the immunoSEQ assay, TCRbeta CDR3 regions were amplified from genomic DNA with bias-controlled V and J gene primers. Sequencing of rearranged TCRbeta segments was performed at approximately 20X coverage. From the authors' description of their analysis: Clustering was used to correct sequencing errors, and CDR3s were annotated against IMGT so that V, D and J genes could be assigned. Out-of-frame and stop-codon sequences were excluded, and only productive TCRbeta rearrangements were used in downstream analyses. To compute clonality, Shannon entropy was normalized by the log of the number of unique productive sequences and then subtracted from one. Clones differing between time points or between blood and tumor were identified by Fisher's exact test with Benjamini-Hochberg correction at adjusted p below 0.01. TCRdb re-hosts the immuneACCESS table, in-frame sequences only. Its copies lack some clones; in the studies checked, an unresolved V gene accounts for under half of them, and the cause for the rest is not known. D and trimming were read from the DNA, whereas the V and J calls and clone size are those reported in that table. Here the sample has tens of thousands of clones; around 76% occur a single time. Over 7.5% of the sample is taken by the ten largest.

The cohort comprised roughly 30 patients with locally advanced or metastatic urothelial carcinoma treated at Memorial Sloan Kettering on a trial protocol. Peripheral blood mononuclear cells were collected pretreatment and during treatment, with between 1 and 8 total time points obtained per patient. The Qiagen DNeasy Blood extraction kit was used to purify genomic DNA from total PBMCs and tumor samples. PBMCs were collected pretreatment and during treatment and were isolated and stored as previously described. The TCR was taken from a man aged 70 or older with urothelial cancer. The sample consisted of PBMCs, taken around atezolizumab (anti-PD-L1) treatment.

The CDR3 corresponds to CASSVGTSGGANTGELFF. In nucleotides, the sequence is TGTGCCAGCAGCGTAGGGACTAGCGGGGGGGCGAACACCGGGGAGCTGTTTTTT. In this chain, TRBV9 is recombined with TRBJ2-2, with TRBD2 matching 15 junction bases. V is cut back by 0 bases and J by 0 bases, with 0 bases in the junction unmatched. CDR1 and CDR2, per the germline V gene, are SGDLS and YYNGEE. The CDR3 contains 18 residues, cysteine and phenylalanine counted. Solely the CDR3 DNA is kept, with 54 bases framed from the first base.